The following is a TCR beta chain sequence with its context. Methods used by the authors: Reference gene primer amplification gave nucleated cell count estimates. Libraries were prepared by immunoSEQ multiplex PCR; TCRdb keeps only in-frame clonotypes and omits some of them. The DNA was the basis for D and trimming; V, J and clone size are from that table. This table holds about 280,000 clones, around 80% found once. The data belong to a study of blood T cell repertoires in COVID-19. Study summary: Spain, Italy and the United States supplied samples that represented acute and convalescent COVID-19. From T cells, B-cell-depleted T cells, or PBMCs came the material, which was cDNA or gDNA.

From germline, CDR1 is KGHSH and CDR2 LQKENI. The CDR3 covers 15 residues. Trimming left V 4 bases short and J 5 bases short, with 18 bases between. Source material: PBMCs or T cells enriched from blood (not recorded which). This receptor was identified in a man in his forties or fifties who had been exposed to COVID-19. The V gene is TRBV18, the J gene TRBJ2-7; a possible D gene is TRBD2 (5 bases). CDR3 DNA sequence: TGTGCCAGCTCACGCGATCCCCGGGGAAGGGACGAGCAGTACTTC. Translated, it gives CASSRDPRGRDEQYF.